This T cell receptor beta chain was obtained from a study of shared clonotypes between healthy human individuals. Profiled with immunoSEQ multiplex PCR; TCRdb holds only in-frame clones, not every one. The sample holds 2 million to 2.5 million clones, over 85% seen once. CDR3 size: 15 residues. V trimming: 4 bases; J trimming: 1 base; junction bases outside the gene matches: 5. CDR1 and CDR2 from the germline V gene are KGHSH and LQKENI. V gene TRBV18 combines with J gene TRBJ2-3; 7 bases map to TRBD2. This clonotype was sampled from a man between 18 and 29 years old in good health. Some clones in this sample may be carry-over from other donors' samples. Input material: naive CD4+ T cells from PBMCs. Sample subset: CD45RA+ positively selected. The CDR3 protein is CASSLAGLGTDTQYF. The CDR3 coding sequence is TGTGCCAGCTCACTTGCCGGACTAGGCACAGATACGCAGTATTTT.